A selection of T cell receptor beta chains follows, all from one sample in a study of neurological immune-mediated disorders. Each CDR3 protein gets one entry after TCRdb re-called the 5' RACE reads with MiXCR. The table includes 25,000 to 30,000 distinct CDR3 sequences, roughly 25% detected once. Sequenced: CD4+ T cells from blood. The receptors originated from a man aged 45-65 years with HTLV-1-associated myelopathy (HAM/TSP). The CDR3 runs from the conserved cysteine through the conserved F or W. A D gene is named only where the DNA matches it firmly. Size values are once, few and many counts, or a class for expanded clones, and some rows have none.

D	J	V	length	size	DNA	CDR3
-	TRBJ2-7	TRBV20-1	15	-	TGCAGTGCTAGAGAGTATATTGGTACTAGATACGAGCAGTACTTC	CSAREYIGTRYEQYF
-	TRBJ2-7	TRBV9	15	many	TGTGCCAGCAGCGTAGGGACAGTGAGCTCCTACGAGCAGTACTTC	CASSVGTVSSYEQYF
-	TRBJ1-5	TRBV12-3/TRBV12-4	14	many	TGTGCCAGCAGCTCGTCCTACCTCTATCAGCCCCAGCATTTT	CASSSSYLYQPQHF
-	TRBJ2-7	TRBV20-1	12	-	TGCAGTGCTAGTCCTAATAGGTACGAGCAGTACTTC	CSASPNRYEQYF
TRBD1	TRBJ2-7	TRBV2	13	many	TGTGCCGGCGGAGGACAGGGGCCCTACGAGCAGTACTTC	CAGGGQGPYEQYF
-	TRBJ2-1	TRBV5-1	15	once	TGCGCCAGCAGCTTGGAGGGTTGGTCCTACAATGAGCAGTTCTTC	CASSLEGWSYNEQFF
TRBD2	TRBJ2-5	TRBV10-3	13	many	TGTGCCATAAGGACTAGCCCCCAAGAGACCCAGTACTTC	CAIRTSPQETQYF
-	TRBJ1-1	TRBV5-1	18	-	TGCGCCAGCACCCCTAGTAGGTTTATTGGCATTGGGCTGGAGGAGTCTTTCTTT	CASTPSRFIGIGLEESFF
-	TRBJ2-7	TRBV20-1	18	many	TGCAGTGCTAGAGATCTTGAGCACCAACCTCCCCTCTCCTACGAGCAGTACTTC	CSARDLEHQPPLSYEQYF
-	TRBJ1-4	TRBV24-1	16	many	TGTGCCACCAGTGGGGGTTTCGGGACACTTCATGAAAAACTGTTTTTT	CATSGGFGTLHEKLFF
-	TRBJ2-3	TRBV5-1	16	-	TGCGCCAGCAGCTTCGGGCCCGGCGGCGGGTCGGATACGCAGTATTTT	CASSFGPGGGSDTQYF
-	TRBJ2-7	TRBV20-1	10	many	TGCAGTGCTAGAGACAGGGTGCAGTACTTC	CSARDRVQYF
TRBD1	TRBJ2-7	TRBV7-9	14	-	TGTGCCAGCAGCTTAAGGGGGCCCGCCTACGTTCAGTACTTC	CASSLRGPAYVQYF
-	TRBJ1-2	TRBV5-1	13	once	TGCGCCAGCAGCTCGATAGGGCTCTATGGCTACACCTTC	CASSSIGLYGYTF
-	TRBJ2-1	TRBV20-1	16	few	TGCAGTGCTAGGGAGGTAGGCGGCGTCGCCTACAATGAGCAGTTCTTC	CSAREVGGVAYNEQFF
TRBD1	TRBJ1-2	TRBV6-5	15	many	TGTGCCAGCAGTTATGACGGGACAGGGAAATATGGCTACACCTTC	CASSYDGTGKYGYTF
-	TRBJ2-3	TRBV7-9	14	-	TGTGCCAGCAGCTCCTCTAGTACGACGGATACGCAGTATTTT	CASSSSSTTDTQYF
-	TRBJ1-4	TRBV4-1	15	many	TGCGCCAGCAGCCAAGATTGGCAGTATAATGAAAAACTGTTTTTT	CASSQDWQYNEKLFF
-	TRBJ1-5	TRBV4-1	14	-	TGCGCCAGCAGCCAAGAACGGGTCCGCCAGCCCCAGCATTTT	CASSQERVRQPQHF
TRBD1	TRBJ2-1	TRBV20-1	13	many	TGCAGTGCTTTGCCCGGGACAGGGGATGAGCAGTTCTTC	CSALPGTGDEQFF
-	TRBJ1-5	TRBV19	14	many	TGTGCCAGTAGTATAAGCATCGGCGGAGAGCCCCAGCATTTT	CASSISIGGEPQHF
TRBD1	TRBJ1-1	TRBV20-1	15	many	TGCAGTGCTAGAGATGAGGGCAGGGGGTACACTGAAGCTTTCTTT	CSARDEGRGYTEAFF
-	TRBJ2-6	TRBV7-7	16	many	TGTGCCAGCAGCTTAGGGGCCGGGACTGGGGCCAACGTCCTGACTTTC	CASSLGAGTGANVLTF
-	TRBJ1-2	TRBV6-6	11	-	TGTGCCAGCAGTACGGGGGGTGGCTACAGCTTC	CASSTGGGYSF
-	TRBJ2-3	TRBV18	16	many	TGTGCCAGCTCACCACCGGGGACCCAGAACTTTGGAGAGCAGTATTTT	CASSPPGTQNFGEQYF
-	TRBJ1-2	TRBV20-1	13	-	TGCAGTGCTAGGGACAGCTCCTCCTATGGCTACACCTTC	CSARDSSSYGYTF
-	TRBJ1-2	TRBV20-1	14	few	TGCAGTGCTAGAGGGGCGGGGGGGCGGACTGGCTACACCTTC	CSARGAGGRTGYTF
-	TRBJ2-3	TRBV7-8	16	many	TGTGCCAGCAGCTTAGTGGGGGTCCCTAGCACAGATACGCAGTATTTT	CASSLVGVPSTDTQYF
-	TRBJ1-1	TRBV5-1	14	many	TGCGCCAGCAGTTTAGGGGCCATCCCCACTGAAGCTTTCTTT	CASSLGAIPTEAFF
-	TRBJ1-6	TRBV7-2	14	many	TGTGCCAGCAGCTTAATCTTCGGGGGTTCACCCCTCCACTTT	CASSLIFGGSPLHF
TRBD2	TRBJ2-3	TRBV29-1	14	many	TGCAGCGTTGGTCCTAGCGGACGGGGGAATACGCAGTATTTT	CSVGPSGRGNTQYF
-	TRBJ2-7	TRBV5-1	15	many	TGCGCCAGCAGCTTTACGGACGCGTTGTCCTACGAGCAGTACTTC	CASSFTDALSYEQYF
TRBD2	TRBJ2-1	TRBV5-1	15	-	TGCGCCAGCAGCAGCGAACCGGGACTAGCCGATGAGCAGTTCTTC	CASSSEPGLADEQFF
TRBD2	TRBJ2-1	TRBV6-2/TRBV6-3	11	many	TGTGCCAGCAGTTTGGGGACTACGTGCTTCTTC	CASSLGTTCFF
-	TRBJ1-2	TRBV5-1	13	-	TGCGCCAGCAGCCTGGAGTCACCCTATGGCTACACCTTC	CASSLESPYGYTF
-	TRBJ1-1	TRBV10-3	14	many	TGTGCCATCAGTAATATAGGGGACAACACTGAAGCTTTCTTT	CAISNIGDNTEAFF
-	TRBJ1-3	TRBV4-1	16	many	TGCGCCAGCAGCTCATACAGGGCCCTCTCTGGAAACACCATATATTTT	CASSSYRALSGNTIYF
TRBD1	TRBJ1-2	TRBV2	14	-	TGTGCCAGCAGGGGAGGGGGCGCGGACTATGGCTACACCTTC	CASRGGGADYGYTF
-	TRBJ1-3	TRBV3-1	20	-	TGTGCCAGCAGCCAGGAACTCCTTTGGGCGTCGGGGGCCGATGGAAACACCATATATTTT	CASSQELLWASGADGNTIYF
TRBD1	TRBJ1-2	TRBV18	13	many	TGTGCCAGCTCACTGGGACAGGGTGATGGCTACACCTTC	CASSLGQGDGYTF
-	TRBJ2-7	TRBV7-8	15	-	TGTGCCAGCAGCTTAGATTCGGGGACCTCCTACGAGCAGTACTTC	CASSLDSGTSYEQYF
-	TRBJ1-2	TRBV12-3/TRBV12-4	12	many	TGTGCCAGCAGTTTTGGGGATTTTGGCTACACCTTC	CASSFGDFGYTF